This T cell receptor (beta chain) was recorded in a study of T cell repertoires in cytomegalovirus infection. Study details: Selected CMV epitopes included recently identified HLA-C-restricted ones as well as well-studied HLA-B-restricted ones. It was the public TCR beta signatures that indicated both CMV infection and matching HLA type.

Points from the study as a whole: Carriers of CMV plus the relevant HLA were identified by cumulative public TCR beta family frequency. Ex vivo, HLA-C-restricted CMV-specific TCR beta clonotypes prevailed over the rest of the response.

One entry per CDR3 protein, called by TCRdb with MiXCR from the reads. The sample lists about 830,000 distinct CDR3 sequences, approximately 32% occurring once. Germline-derived CDR1 and CDR2 are MNHEY and SVGAGI. V shed 2 bases, J shed 10 bases, and the junction held 7 bases outside the gene matches. CDR3 length: 15 amino acids. A few counts support this clonotype. Antigen unknown. The sequences come from cultured CD8+ T cells from PBMCs, collected from culture after CMV antigen stimulation. This receptor was obtained from a human donor in good health (CMV status not recorded). Some clones in this sample may be carry-over from other donors' samples. The V call is TRBV6-5, the J call TRBJ1-6; 8 bases map to TRBD1. The CDR3 is CASSYGTGLRSPLHF. DNA for the CDR3: TGTGCCAGCAGTTACGGGACAGGTCTTCGGTCACCCCTCCACTTT.